This TCR beta chain originates from a study of blood T cell repertoires in COVID-19. Looking at the study overall: Donors in the United States, Italy and Spain gave samples during acute or convalescent COVID-19. Sources were T cells, B-cell-depleted T cells, or PBMCs; the material itself was cDNA or gDNA.

This clone was detected ten times or more. Measured with immunoSEQ multiplex PCR; TCRdb has only the in-frame clones, and not every one. The profile shows 150,000 to 200,000 clones, about 80% of them singletons. CDR3 size: 14 residues. Germline trimming cut 7 bases from V and 0 bases from J; bases unmatched to any gene: 5. CDR1 SNHLY and CDR2 FYNNEI come from the germline V gene. Sequenced: peripheral blood. The TCR comes from a woman at least 80 years old with acute or convalescent COVID-19. The rearrangement joins TRBV2 to TRBJ2-7; 8 nucleotides match TRBD1. The chain's CDR3 is CASKVDRASYEQYF. The CDR3 nucleotides are TGTGCCAGCAAGGTGGACAGGGCCTCCTACGAGCAGTACTTC.